The 3 T cell receptor beta chains given below trace back to one sample, sequenced in a study of glioma-infiltrating T cells (dated by TCRdb to about 2016). For sequencing, an Illumina MiSeq was employed. The iRepertoire nested amplicon-rescue multiplex PCR (arm-PCR) platform was used to amplify TCR alpha and beta CDR3 regions from RNA. TCRdb reworked the public reads: Q25 trimming with fastp, MiXCR clone assembly, productive beta chains retained. Identical CDR3 protein sequences are pooled into one entry, listed with their most common genes and DNA. This sample comprises around 190,000 distinct CDR3 sequences, 30% to 40% of them detected only once. The leading ten clones occupy just over 20% of the sample. Sequences were obtained from glioma tissue, nonneoplastic brain tissue, or PBMCs (not recorded which). The receptors come from a human donor with low-grade glioma or glioblastoma, undergoing nonglioma brain surgery, or in good health (not recorded which).

In this sample, this clonotype turned up many times. The J gene is TRBJ2-1, the V gene TRBV7-2; TRBD2 matches 9 bases. This CDR3 is built from 15 residues. Germline V CDR1 and CDR2: SGHTA, FQGNSA. J gave up 7 bases and V 2 bases, and 6 bases lay outside the gene matches. Here the CDR3 DNA reads TGTGCCAGCAGCTTACGGCGGGAGGGGGGAAATGAGCAGTTCTTC. Amino acids: CASSLRREGGNEQFF.

The chain has TRBV3-1 and TRBJ2-1; a possible D gene is TRBD2 (5 bases). V lost 0 bases, J lost 10 bases, and 25 bases lay in between. The CDR3 is made up of 18 amino acids. Per germline, CDR1 LGHDT and CDR2 YNNKEL (reference sequence). The CDR3 region has the DNA TGTGCCAGCAGCCAAGACAAAACCAGCTCGGGATCAGTCCGGGAGCAGTTCTTC. It encodes CASSQDKTSSGSVREQFF.

This clonotype was observed many times. The chain recombines TRBV12-3 or TRBV12-4 with TRBJ2-2, with D uncertain. Trimming left V 3 bases short and J 0 bases short, with 5 bases between. This CDR3 has 14 residues. CDR3 in amino acids: CASSFFANTGELFF. The CDR3 nucleotides read TGTGCCAGCAGTTTCTTTGCGAACACCGGGGAGCTGTTTTTT.